The 6 T cell receptor beta chains below all came from one sample that was sequenced in a study of shared clonotypes between healthy human individuals. Clones were read by immunoSEQ multiplex PCR, and TCRdb kept only the in-frame ones, dropping some. The repertoire includes some 580,000 clones, almost 97% of them detected once, and roughly 0.05% sits in the top ten. Sequenced material: naive CD4+ T cells sorted from blood. Noted subset: CD45RA+ positively selected. The source is a woman in her 30s in good health.

The chain recombines TRBV2 with TRBJ2-7; tentative D call: TRBD2 (6 bases). Per germline, CDR1 SNHLY and CDR2 FYNNEI. Trimming took off 5 bases at V and 6 bases at J, with 14 bases between the two ends. This CDR3 is built from 13 residues. Here the CDR3 DNA reads TGTGCCAGCAGTAGGGGTCTCGGGGGCGAGCAGTACTTC. It translates to CASSRGLGGEQYF.

This sequence joins TRBV15 and TRBJ2-7; 9 bases align to TRBD2. Looked up from germline, CDR1 is LNHNV and CDR2 is YYDKDF (reference sequence). The ends lost 1 base at V and 2 bases at J; junction bases unmatched: 6. There are 16 residues in the CDR3. The CDR3 here is CATSRVGLAGTYEQYF. CDR3 nucleotide sequence: TGTGCCACCAGCAGAGTCGGCCTAGCGGGGACCTACGAGCAGTACTTC.

The rearrangement uses TRBV28 and TRBJ2-7; D may be TRBD1 (5 bases). The V end was cut by 6 bases, the J end by 7 bases, with 10 bases between. The CDR3 loop spans 11 amino acids. The germline V gene encodes CDR1 MDHEN and CDR2 SYDVKM. The CDR3 spells CASRIAGEQYF. The CDR3, as DNA: TGTGCCAGCAGGATTGCAGGGGAGCAGTACTTC.

The chain links TRBV7-2 to TRBJ2-5; perhaps TRBD2 as D (5 bases). The V gene lost 5 bases and the J gene lost 9 bases, with 13 bases spanning the gap. Looked up from germline, CDR1 is SGHTA and CDR2 is FQGNSA. This CDR3 has 12 residues. The CDR3 protein is CASSPYDGAQYF. CDR3 nucleotide sequence: TGTGCCAGCAGCCCCTACGACGGGGCCCAGTACTTC.

In its sample, this clone was seen once. The genes are TRBV15 and TRBJ1-1; 9 bases are shared with TRBD1. The CDR3 runs 13 residues. V lost 5 bases and J lost 9; bases outside the gene matches: 7. CDR1 is LNHNV, CDR2 YYDKDF, per germline (reference sequence). CDR3 protein: CATSGPYRGQAFF. The CDR3 DNA reads as TGTGCCACCAGCGGACCATACAGGGGGCAAGCTTTCTTT. Complete variable domain (other parts from reference TRBV15 and TRBJ1-1): DAMVIQNPRYQVTQFGKPVTLSCSQTLNHNVMYWYQQKSSQAPKLLFHYYDKDFNNEADTPDNFQSRRPNTSFCFLDIRSPGLGDTAMYLCATSGPYRGQAFFGQGTRLTVV.

A single count supports this clone. The chain employs TRBV25-1 and TRBJ1-5, with TRBD1 as a possible D gene (5 bases). Germline V gene sequence: CDR1 MGHDK, CDR2 SYGVNS. V lost 1 base, J lost 3 bases, and 13 bases lay in between. The CDR3 runs to 16 residues. DNA of the CDR3: TGTGCCAGCAGTGAATCGACTGACAGTAACAATCAGCCCCAGCATTTT. This translates into CASSESTDSNNQPQHF. The whole variable domain, remainder taken from reference TRBV25-1 and TRBJ1-5, is EADIYQTPRYLVIGTGKKITLECSQTMGHDKMYWYQQDPGMELHLIHYSYGVNSTEKGDLSSESTVSRIRTEHFPLTLESARPSHTSQYLCASSESTDSNNQPQHFGDGTRLSIL.